Shown below are 15 T cell receptor beta chains from a single sample sequenced in a study of CDR3 diversity in severe acne. TCRdb independently ran MiXCR on the PCR reads; one entry per CDR3 protein. This table has 100,000 or so distinct CDR3 sequences, roughly half appearing once. Sequenced material: blood. The receptors originated from a male donor with acne.

Many counts were recorded for this clonotype. The V and J genes are TRBV10-2 and TRBJ2-7, with 12 bases identical to TRBD2. Trimming took 6 bases from V and 1 from J; bases not matched to a gene: 4. The CDR3 length is 15 residues. Germline V CDR1 and CDR2: WSHSY, SAAADI. The CDR3 sequence: CASSLAGGPSYEQYV. The CDR3, as DNA: TGCGCCAGCAGCCTAGCGGGAGGGCCTTCCTACGAGCAGTACGTC.

A few counts support this clonotype. CDR3 in amino acids: CSARPLGGRAAYNEQFF. For the CDR3, the DNA is TGCAGTGCTAGACCCTTAGGGGGGAGGGCCGCCTACAATGAGCAGTTCTTC. This chain uses TRBV20-1 with TRBJ2-1; maybe TRBD2 (7 bases). This CDR3 is 17 amino acids long. The V end lost 2 bases, the J end lost 2 bases, and 19 bases lay between the germline ends. Germline CDR1 is DFQATT and CDR2 is SNEGSKA (reference sequence).

The chain couples TRBV5-1 to TRBJ1-1, with TRBD1 identical over 8 bases. Germline assignment: CDR1 SGHRS and CDR2 YFSETQ. The CDR3 is 15 amino acids. V shed 2 bases and J 4 bases; nucleotides not matched to a gene: 7. CDR3 residues: CASSFAGGAGTEAFF. The CDR3 bases are TGCGCCAGCAGCTTCGCAGGGGGCGCGGGCACTGAAGCTTTCTTT.

The rearrangement joins TRBV25-1 to TRBJ1-6; no definite D call. This CDR3 comprises 13 residues. Germline CDR1 and CDR2: MGHDK and SYGVNS. The V end lost 1 base, the J end lost 9 bases, and 7 bases lay between the germline ends. CDR3 sequence reads: CASSEWESSPLHF. CDR3 nucleotides: TGTGCCAGCAGTGAATGGGAGTCTTCACCCCTCCACTTT.

This clonotype was observed once. J is TRBJ2-7 and V is TRBV7-9, with D perhaps assigned TRBD1 or TRBD2 (6 bases each). CDR1 is SEHNR and CDR2 is FQNEAQ in the germline V gene (reference sequence). Trimming removed 5 bases from V and 3 bases from J, with 14 bases in between. This CDR3 is built from 14 residues. The DNA of the CDR3 is TGTGCCAGCAGCGGAACTAGCAGGGGCTACGAGCAGTACTTC. Protein product: CASSGTSRGYEQYF.

By its share, this clonotype is medium-sized. The chain is built from TRBV10-2 and TRBJ1-2; D not resolved. Trimming left V 3 bases short and J 8 bases short, with 25 bases between. The germline CDR1 and CDR2 sequences are WSHSY and SAAADI. The CDR3 runs 17 residues. The CDR3: CASSDGPGRDPIEGYTF. In nucleotides, the CDR3 is TGCGCCAGCAGTGACGGGCCCGGGCGGGATCCCATAGAAGGCTACACCTTC.

There are a few counts of this clonotype. The rearrangement joins TRBV4-1 to TRBJ1-2, with D perhaps matching TRBD1 (6 bases). CDR3 length equals 15 residues. Trimming cost V 3 bases and J 10 bases, with 21 bases left between them. Germline CDR1 reads MGHRA; CDR2 reads YSYEKL. The DNA for the CDR3 is TGCGCCAGCAGCCAGGAGGCCGGGAGGGGGATCGACTACACCTTC. Translating it yields CASSQEAGRGIDYTF.

The chain has TRBV10-3 and TRBJ1-2; D not certain. The CDR3 runs to 15 residues. Trimming left V 0 bases short and J 0 bases short, with 8 bases between. Germline values: CDR1 ENHRY, CDR2 SYGVKD. CDR3 protein: CAISESKPPNYGYTF. CDR3 coding DNA: TGTGCCATCAGTGAGTCGAAGCCCCCTAACTATGGCTACACCTTC.

V gene TRBV7-2 combines with J gene TRBJ2-7; D ambiguous. The germline V and J ends were trimmed by 4 bases and 4 bases, with 8 bases remaining between them. There are 12 residues in the CDR3. CDR1 is SGHTA and CDR2 is FQGNSA in the germline V gene. The CDR3: CASSSGRYEQYF. The CDR3 DNA follows: TGTGCCAGCAGCTCGGGCAGGTACGAGCAGTACTTC. Drawing the rest from reference TRBV7-2 and TRBJ2-7, the complete variable domain is GAGVSQSPSNKVTEKGKDVELRCDPISGHTALYWYRQSLGQGLEFLIYFQGNSAPDKSGLPSDRFSAERTGGSVSTLTIQRTQQEDSAVYLCASSSGRYEQYFGPGTRLTVT.

This clonotype was picked up many times. This sequence joins TRBV7-9 and TRBJ1-2, with 9 bases lining up with TRBD1. Trimming removed 5 bases from V and 2 bases from J; junction bases left unmatched: 3. Germline V gene data show CDR1 as SEHNR and CDR2 as FQNEAQ (reference sequence). CDR3 length: 14 residues. The chain's CDR3 is CASSLQGANYGYTF. The CDR3 DNA follows: TGTGCCAGCAGCCTACAGGGGGCCAACTATGGCTACACCTTC.

About this clonotype itself: A much larger clone lies a single base off, so this may be a read error. The chain recombines TRBV6-5 with TRBJ2-1; D is unresolved. This CDR3 has 16 residues. Per germline, CDR1 MNHEY and CDR2 SVGAGI. The V end was cut by 5 bases, the J end by 10 bases, with 24 bases between. The CDR3 region has the DNA TGTGCCAGCAGTGAAGCGCAGGCCTTTAAGGGCTACGAGCAGTTCTTC. Its protein is CASSEAQAFKGYEQFF.

The chain joins TRBV12-3 or TRBV12-4 to TRBJ1-4, with unresolved D. The germline V and J ends were trimmed by 5 bases and 17 bases, with 18 bases remaining between them. This CDR3 spans 12 amino acids. The CDR3 DNA follows: TGTGCCAGCAGTGACATCGGGCGGGGTAAATTTTTT. Translating gives CASSDIGRGKFF.

The V call is TRBV20-1, the J call TRBJ2-7, with 8 bases matching TRBD1. CDR3 length: 13 residues. The junction had 1 base not matched to a gene; V was cut back by 1 base and J by 2 bases. Per the germline V gene, CDR1 is DFQATT and CDR2 is SNEGSKA (reference sequence). The DNA of the CDR3 is TGCAGTGCTAGAGGACAGGGGACCTACGAGCAGTACTTC. It encodes CSARGQGTYEQYF.

The chain recombines TRBV12-3 or TRBV12-4 with TRBJ2-7, with a weak D call TRBD2 (6 bases). V was shortened by 0 bases and J by 6 bases, with 12 bases between the two germline ends. This CDR3 has 14 amino acids. The CDR3 loop is CASSLASGFCEQYF. The CDR3 DNA reads as TGTGCCAGCAGTTTAGCTAGCGGCTTCTGCGAGCAGTACTTC.

The chain has TRBV18 and TRBJ2-5; either TRBD1 or TRBD2 may fit D (5 bases each). V shed 2 bases and J shed 3 bases, with 7 bases lying between them. Germline CDR1 and CDR2: KGHSH and LQKENI. CDR3 length equals 13 residues. The CDR3 spells CASSPMGEETQYF. CDR3 nucleotide sequence: TGTGCCAGCTCACCAATGGGGGAAGAGACCCAGTACTTC.